A single sample is the source of the 5 T cell receptor beta chains below, sequenced in a study of cytomegalovirus exposure and HLA in healthy donors. The PCR ran on 60 Vbeta and 13 Jbeta primers. TCRdb keeps only in-frame clones here, not all; method: immunoSEQ multiplex PCR. The repertoire has some 160,000 clones, 65% to 80% of them found once; the top ten carry approximately 1.8%. Material for sequencing was PBMCs. The receptors originated from a woman between 25 and 40 years old in good health and CMV-seronegative.

The DNA for the CDR3 is TGTGCCAGCCGCCGTAGAGGAGGGCTTGAGAACACTGAAGCTTTCTTT. Amino acid sequence: CASRRRGGLENTEAFF. The chain links TRBV13 to TRBJ1-1; D not resolved. Germline V gives CDR1 PRHDT, CDR2 FYEKMQ (reference sequence). The germline V and J ends were trimmed by 8 bases and 1 base, with 20 bases remaining between them. CDR3 size: 16 residues. Full variable domain (outside the CDR3, taken from reference TRBV13 and TRBJ1-1): AAGVIQSPRHLIKEKRETATLKCYPIPRHDTVYWYQQGPGQDPQFLISFYEKMQSDKGSIPDRFSAQQFSDYHSELNMSSLELGDSALYFCASRRRGGLENTEAFFGQGTRLTVV.

The rearrangement uses TRBV10-3 and TRBJ1-1; the match to TRBD1 covers 9 bases. The CDR3 spans 16 residues. J lost 5 bases, V lost 0 bases, and 7 bases had no gene match. Germline V gives CDR1 ENHRY, CDR2 SYGVKD. CDR3 amino acids: CAISESMGQGGTEAFF. The CDR3 DNA reads TGTGCCATCAGTGAGTCGATGGGACAGGGAGGGACTGAAGCTTTCTTT.

This chain connects TRBV18 to TRBJ1-4; a possible D gene is TRBD1 (5 bases). Trimming removed 2 bases from V and 4 bases from J, with 14 bases in between. CDR1 is KGHSH, CDR2 LQKENI, per germline. The CDR3 totals 16 residues. This chain's CDR3 is CASSPEINRFNEKLFF. The DNA for the CDR3 is TGTGCCAGCTCACCAGAAATCAACAGGTTTAATGAAAAACTGTTTTTT.

This rearrangement joins TRBV4-3 to TRBJ1-1; no clear D. Germline assignment: CDR1 LGHNA and CDR2 YSLEER. CDR3 length equals 15 residues. Deletions cut 5 bases from V and 3 bases from J, with 16 bases between. DNA for the CDR3: TGCGCCAGCAGCTATGAGGTCCTTCGGGACACTGAAGCTTTCTTT. It codes for CASSYEVLRDTEAFF.

This chain links TRBV7-9 with TRBJ2-7; D is uncertain. This CDR3 region has 15 residues. The V end was cut by 1 base, the J end by 4 bases, with 14 bases between. Germline V lookup: CDR1 SEHNR, CDR2 FQNEAQ (reference sequence). This CDR3 reads CASSLVGGGNYEQYF. The CDR3 DNA reads as TGTGCCAGCAGCTTAGTTGGTGGCGGAAATTACGAGCAGTACTTC. The complete variable domain, with remaining parts taken from reference TRBV7-9 and TRBJ2-7, reads DTGVSQNPRHKITKRGQNVTFRCDPISEHNRLYWYRQTLGQGPEFLTYFQNEAQLEKSRLLSDRFSAERPKGSFSTLEIQRTEQGDSAMYLCASSLVGGGNYEQYFGPGTRLTVT.